This T cell receptor beta chain comes out of a study of T cells in Graves' hyperthyroidism and ophthalmopathy. For the study at large: Pretreatment peripheral blood was obtained at initial diagnosis. Whole-study findings and limits: Blood samples included most of the expanded thyroid clonotypes exceeding 0.001.

RNA transcripts gave rise to amplified TCR beta CDR3 regions. When the TCR CDR3 underwent first-round RT-PCR, the HTBI primer set was used. TCRdb passed the multiplex PCR reads through MiXCR, listing each CDR3 protein once. The sample holds some 600,000 distinct CDR3 sequences, around 14% seen once. In the case of this clonotype: Its antigen is currently unknown.

The germline V gene has CDR1 SQVTM and CDR2 ANQGSEA. With 4 bases removed from V and 6 bases from J, the gap between germline ends came to 12 bases. This CDR3 is built from 12 residues. The blood was taken when hyperthyroidism was first diagnosed, before any ophthalmopathy symptoms showed up. The rearrangement uses TRBV29-1 and TRBJ1-2; possibly TRBD1 for D (5 bases). Sequencing input: blood. The receptor comes from a young woman with Graves' hyperthyroidism that later progressed to Graves' ophthalmopathy. The CDR3 coding sequence is TGCAGCGTTGTGGGTCAGGGAAATGGCTACACCTTC. Translation gives CSVVGQGNGYTF.